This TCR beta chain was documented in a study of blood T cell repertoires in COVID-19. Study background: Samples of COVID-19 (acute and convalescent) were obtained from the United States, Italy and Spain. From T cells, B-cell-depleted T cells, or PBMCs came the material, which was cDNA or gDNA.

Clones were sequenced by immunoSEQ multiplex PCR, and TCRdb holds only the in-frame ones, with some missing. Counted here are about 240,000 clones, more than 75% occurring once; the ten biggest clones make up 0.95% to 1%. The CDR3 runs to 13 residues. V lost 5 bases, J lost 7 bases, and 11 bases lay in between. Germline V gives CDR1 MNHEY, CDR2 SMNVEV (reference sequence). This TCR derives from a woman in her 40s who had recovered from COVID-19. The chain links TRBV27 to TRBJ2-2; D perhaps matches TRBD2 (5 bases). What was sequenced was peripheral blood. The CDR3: CASSTSLVGELFF. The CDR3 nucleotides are TGTGCCAGCAGTACTAGTCTCGTCGGGGAGCTGTTTTTT.